The T cell receptor (beta chain) under discussion was sequenced for a study of T cell changes during pregnancy in multiple sclerosis. V was cut by 2 bases and J by 4 bases, with 16 bases left in between. Germline V gives CDR1 MRHNA, CDR2 SNTAGT. The CDR3 is 16 residues long. Data came from immunoSEQ multiplex PCR; TCRdb stores just in-frame clones and leaves some out. The table has tens of thousands of clones, 90% to 95% seen once. The chain carries TRBV6-4 and TRBJ2-3, with a possible D match to TRBD2 (7 bases). Material: CD8+ T cells from peripheral blood mononuclear cells, obtained in the third trimester of pregnancy. This TCR was sampled from a female donor with multiple sclerosis, enrolled in a pregnancy study. The CDR3 DNA is TGTGCCAGCAGTGACCGCTTTGGGGGGGCCTCAGATACGCAGTATTTT. It is translated as CASSDRFGGASDTQYF.